This entry describes one TCR beta chain. V was trimmed by 0 bases and J by 0 bases, leaving 12 bases between them. This CDR3 comprises 16 residues. Germline-derived CDR1 and CDR2 are SGHDT and YYEEEE. This sample was included in a study of blood T cell repertoires in COVID-19. As for the study in general: Acute and convalescent COVID-19 specimens originated in the United States, Italy and Spain. PBMCs, B-cell-depleted T cells, or T cells provided the cDNA or gDNA that made up the material.

In the original analysis: Estimates of nucleated cell counts were drawn from the amplification of reference gene primers. Using immunoSEQ multiplex PCR, the repertoire was profiled, and TCRdb retains in-frame clones only, with some absent. That table supplies the V and J calls and clone size; D and trimming were determined from the DNA. Altogether roughly 25,000 clones are present, about four fifths being singletons, with the ten largest covering 6.5%. Followed over time, Seattle patients had been enrolled while infection was active. The source is a man in his fifties with COVID-19, enrolled during active disease. The genes are TRBV5-6 and TRBJ1-1; tentatively, D is TRBD1 (5 bases). The sequenced sample consisted of peripheral blood. CDR3 loop: CASSLAFGGVNTEAFF. CDR3 DNA sequence: TGTGCCAGCAGCTTGGCCTTTGGGGGGGTGAACACTGAAGCTTTCTTT.